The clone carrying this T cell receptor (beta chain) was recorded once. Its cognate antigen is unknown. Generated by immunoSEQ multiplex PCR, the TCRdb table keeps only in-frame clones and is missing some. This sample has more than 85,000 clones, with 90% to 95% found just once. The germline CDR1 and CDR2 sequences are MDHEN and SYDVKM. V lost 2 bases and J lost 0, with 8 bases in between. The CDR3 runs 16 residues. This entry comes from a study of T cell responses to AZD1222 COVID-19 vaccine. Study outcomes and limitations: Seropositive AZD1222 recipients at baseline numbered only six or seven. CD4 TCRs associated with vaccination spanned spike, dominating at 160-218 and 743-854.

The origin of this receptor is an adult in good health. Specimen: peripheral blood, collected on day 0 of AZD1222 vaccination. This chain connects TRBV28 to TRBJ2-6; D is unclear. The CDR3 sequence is CASSLPKGSGANVLTF. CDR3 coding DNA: TGTGCCAGCAGTTTACCGAAGGGCTCTGGGGCCAACGTCCTGACTTTC.